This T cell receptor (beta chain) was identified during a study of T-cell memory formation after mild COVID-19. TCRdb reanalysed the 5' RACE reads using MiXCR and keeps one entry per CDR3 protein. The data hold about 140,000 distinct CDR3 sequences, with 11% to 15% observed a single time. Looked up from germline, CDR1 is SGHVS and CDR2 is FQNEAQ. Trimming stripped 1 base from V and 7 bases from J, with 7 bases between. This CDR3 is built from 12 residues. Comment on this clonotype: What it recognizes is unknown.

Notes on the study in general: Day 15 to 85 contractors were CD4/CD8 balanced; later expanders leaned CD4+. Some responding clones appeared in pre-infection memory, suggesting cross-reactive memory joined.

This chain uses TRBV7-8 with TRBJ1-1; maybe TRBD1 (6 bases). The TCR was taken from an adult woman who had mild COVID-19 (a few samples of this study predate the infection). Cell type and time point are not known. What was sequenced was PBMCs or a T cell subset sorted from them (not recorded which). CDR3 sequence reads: CASSLVGGEAFF. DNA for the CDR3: TGTGCCAGCAGCTTAGTAGGGGGTGAAGCTTTCTTT.